Here is one T cell receptor beta chain with its context. Time point indicated: blood from clinic visit 5 months post-surgery; TSC patient then seizure free. The record originates from a study of brain T cells in children with intractable seizures. V was cut by 4 bases and J by 2 bases, with 15 bases left in between. The length of the CDR3 is 17 residues. Germline V gene sequence: CDR1 MGHRA, CDR2 YSYEKL. TCRdb keeps only in-frame clones here, not all; method: immunoSEQ multiplex PCR. The repertoire includes 340,000 or so clones, more than 85% of them detected once, and approximately 5% sits in the top ten.

The sample in question was peripheral blood, obtained more than 4 months after surgery. The sequence derives from a boy younger than two with tuberous sclerosis and intractable seizures. The rearrangement joins TRBV4-1 to TRBJ1-6, with D uncertain. The CDR3 loop reads CASSPHEGFAYNSPLHF. CDR3 in DNA: TGCGCCAGCAGCCCGCATGAGGGCTTCGCCTATAATTCACCCCTCCACTTT.